The clone carrying this T cell receptor (beta chain) was counted only a few times. Germline-derived CDR1 and CDR2 are SEHNR and FQNEAQ (reference sequence). Trimming removed 6 bases at V and 3 bases at J, with 21 bases between. The CDR3 is made up of 16 amino acids. The data stem from a study of blood T cell repertoires in COVID-19. Profiled with immunoSEQ multiplex PCR; TCRdb holds only in-frame clones, not every one. The repertoire holds about 74,000 clones, with more than 75% as singletons. The V and J genes are TRBV7-9 and TRBJ2-7; tentative D call: TRBD2 (6 bases). The TCR originated in a human donor in a cohort sampled during active COVID-19. Input material: peripheral blood. The CDR3 sequence: CASSFYDGGPYYEQYF. DNA of the CDR3: TGTGCCAGCAGTTTTTATGACGGAGGGCCCTACTACGAGCAGTACTTC. Variable domain in full (rest from reference TRBV7-9 and TRBJ2-7): DTGVSQNPRHKITKRGQNVTFRCDPISEHNRLYWYRQTLGQGPEFLTYFQNEAQLEKSRLLSDRFSAERPKGSFSTLEIQRTEQGDSAMYLCASSFYDGGPYYEQYFGPGTRLTVT.